This entry is about one T cell receptor (beta chain). The data originate from a study of cytomegalovirus exposure and HLA in healthy donors. The study ran its PCR with 60 Vbeta and 13 Jbeta primers. The method was immunoSEQ multiplex PCR; TCRdb's version includes in-frame clones alone and lacks a portion of them. The repertoire holds 40,000 to 55,000 clones, with over 60% as singletons. The sequence was obtained from a man younger than 45 in good health and CMV-seropositive. Material for sequencing was PBMCs.

CDR3 bases: TGTGCCAGCACCTTTTCGCGGGGGGGCCAAAATGAGCAGTTCTTC. The encoded protein is CASTFSRGGQNEQFF. The rearrangement uses TRBV28 and TRBJ2-1; TRBD2 matches at 9 bases. CDR3 length equals 15 residues. The V and J ends lost 7 bases and 7 bases, in that order; junction bases with no gene match: 11. Germline CDR1 and CDR2: MDHEN and SYDVKM.